A single T cell receptor (beta chain) is shown here with its context. The sample is drawn from a study of T cell responses to AZD1222 COVID-19 vaccine. Germline-derived CDR1 and CDR2 are LNHDA and SQIVND (reference sequence). Trimming pared 3 bases from V and 8 bases from J, leaving 19 bases between. This CDR3 contains 15 residues. Using immunoSEQ multiplex PCR, the repertoire was profiled, and TCRdb retains in-frame clones only, with some absent. The table shows 80,000 to 100,000 clones, with roughly 85% occurring only once. The genes are TRBV19 and TRBJ1-2; no definite D call. The sequence came from an adult who received the AZD1222 COVID-19 vaccine. The sequencing here drew on peripheral blood, taken 28 days after the second AZD1222 dose. The CDR3 DNA sequence: TGTGCCAGTAGTATTTCTCGGGGTCTGGTTGGGGGCTACACCTTC. Its translation: CASSISRGLVGGYTF.